The source of this T cell receptor (beta chain) is a study of CD8+CD57+ T cells in acquired aplastic anemia. Study-wide points: Patients and controls had CD8+ Simpson's diversity values that were not significantly distinct.

As for this clonotype: Its antigen is unknown.

This CDR3 is built from 15 residues. Per germline, CDR1 MNHEY and CDR2 SVGAGI. After removal of 3 bases from V and 4 bases from J, the junction contained 3 bases not matched to a gene. The use of genomic DNA as template underpinned the TCR beta VDJ and CDR3 profiling. TCRdb called the reads again in MiXCR, with one record for every CDR3 protein. This table has a few hundred thousand distinct CDR3 sequences, more than 25% appearing once. Only patients with CD8+CD57+ cell expansion on flow cytometry were chosen for sequencing. The sequence was collected from a human donor with aplastic anemia. The material sequenced was sorted CD4+, CD8+, or CD8+CD57+ T cells (not recorded which) from PBMCs. V and J are TRBV6-5 and TRBJ1-5; 10 bases line up with TRBD1. The CDR3 region is CASSYGQGENQPQHF. CDR3 DNA: TGTGCCAGCAGTTATGGACAGGGGGAAAATCAGCCCCAGCATTTT.